The 21 T cell receptor beta chains reported below all come from one sample, sequenced in a study of cytomegalovirus exposure and HLA in healthy donors. TCRdb keeps only in-frame clones here, not all; method: immunoSEQ multiplex PCR. The sample contains about 160,000 clones, 90% to 97% of which appear only once. The sample comprised PBMCs. The receptor set was obtained from a woman under 30 in good health and CMV-seronegative.

The rearrangement uses TRBV5-1 and TRBJ1-3, with D uncertain. The germline CDR1 and CDR2 sequences are SGHRS and YFSETQ. The CDR3 covers 13 residues. Trimming cost V 4 bases and J 4 bases, with 9 bases left between them. CDR3 in amino acids: CASSLDLGNTIYF. The CDR3 DNA is TGCGCCAGCAGCCTAGACCTGGGAAACACCATATATTTT. The full variable domain, rest sourced from reference TRBV5-1 and TRBJ1-3, is KAGVTQTPRYLIKTRGQQVTLSCSPISGHRSVSWYQQTPGQGLQFLFEYFSETQRNKGNFPGRFSGRQFSNSRSEMNVSTLELGDSALYLCASSLDLGNTIYFGEGSWLTVV.

J is TRBJ2-2 and V is TRBV7-9, with 8 nucleotides matching TRBD2. This CDR3 is 18 amino acids long. Germline V gene data show CDR1 as SEHNR and CDR2 as FQNEAQ (reference sequence). J was trimmed by 1 base and V by 1 base; bases with no gene match: 8. The CDR3 reads CASSLESAGALNTGELFF. The CDR3 DNA sequence: TGTGCCAGCAGCTTAGAATCAGCGGGGGCCCTGAACACCGGGGAGCTGTTTTTT.

The chain carries TRBV6-6 and TRBJ1-4; a possible D gene is TRBD1 (5 bases). Germline V gene sequence: CDR1 MNHNY, CDR2 SVGAGI (reference sequence). The germline V and J ends were trimmed by 5 bases and 8 bases, with 18 bases remaining between them. CDR3 length equals 15 residues. CDR3 in DNA: TGTGCCAGCAGTACTTGGGGGGAGGCTGGGGAAAAACTGTTTTTT. This sequence encodes CASSTWGEAGEKLFF.

This clone was detected a few times. The J gene is TRBJ2-7, the V gene TRBV5-5; D unresolved. The V end lost 1 base, the J end lost 3 bases, and 5 bases lay between the germline ends. The CDR3 sequence is 12 residues long. CDR1 SGHKS and CDR2 YYEKEE come from the germline V gene (reference sequence). CDR3 in amino acids: CASSLSHYEQYF. The CDR3 DNA sequence: TGTGCCAGCAGCTTGTCCCACTACGAGCAGTACTTC.

This clone was recorded once. The chain uses TRBV19 and TRBJ1-6; 10 bases are a match to TRBD1. This CDR3 spans 15 amino acids. After removal of 7 bases from V and 7 bases from J, the junction contained 7 bases not matched to a gene. Germline V gives CDR1 LNHDA, CDR2 SQIVND (reference sequence). DNA of the CDR3: TGTGCCAGTACTCCGGGACAGGGGAACAATTCACCCCTCCACTTT. Translating it yields CASTPGQGNNSPLHF.

V usage is TRBV5-4 and J usage is TRBJ2-3, with 7 bases that match TRBD1. The CDR3 runs 17 residues. Germline trimming cut 4 bases from V and 0 bases from J; bases unmatched to any gene: 11. CDR1 is SGHNT, CDR2 YYREEE, per germline (reference sequence). CDR3 protein: CASSPWTGIRSTDTQYF. CDR3 DNA sequence: TGTGCCAGCAGCCCCTGGACAGGAATTAGAAGCACAGATACGCAGTATTTT.

The J gene is TRBJ2-7, the V gene TRBV4-2, with TRBD1 matching 8 bases. J was trimmed by 5 bases and V by 2 bases; bases with no gene match: 8. The CDR3 runs 15 residues. Germline-derived CDR1 and CDR2 are LGHNA and YNFKEQ. The CDR3 reads CASSQILGQGHEQYF. The CDR3 DNA reads TGTGCCAGCAGCCAAATTCTAGGACAGGGCCACGAGCAGTACTTC.

The chain uses TRBV5-1 and TRBJ1-1; D uncertain. V gave up 0 bases and J gave up 7 bases, with 13 bases separating them. CDR1 and CDR2 (germline): SGHRS, YFSETQ. This CDR3 is built from 14 residues. CDR3 sequence reads: CASSLEQFTGEAFF. CDR3 DNA sequence: TGCGCCAGCAGCTTGGAACAGTTCACTGGTGAAGCTTTCTTT.

The chain's CDR3 is CASSLEGGTEAFF. In DNA, the CDR3 is TGTGCCAGCAGCCTCGAGGGCGGAACTGAAGCTTTCTTT. V is TRBV7-3 and J is TRBJ1-1; D ambiguous. The CDR3 contains 13 residues. Germline CDR1 SGHTA, CDR2 FQGTGA. Trimming pared 5 bases from V and 5 bases from J, leaving 12 bases between. Combining the CDR3 with reference TRBV7-3 and TRBJ1-1 gives the whole variable domain GAGVSQTPSNKVTEKGKYVELRCDPISGHTALYWYRQSLGQGPEFLIYFQGTGAADDSGLPNDRFFAVRPEGSVSTLKIQRTERGDSAVYLCASSLEGGTEAFFGQGTRLTVV.

The chain combines TRBV15 with TRBJ2-7; the D gene is possibly TRBD1 (5 bases). CDR3 size: 14 residues. V lost 1 base, J lost 7 bases, and 14 bases lay in between. Germline V lookup: CDR1 LNHNV, CDR2 YYDKDF (reference sequence). Here the CDR3 DNA reads TGTGCCACCAGCAGAGGTGACAGATTGGTAGAGCAGTACTTC. The encoded protein is CATSRGDRLVEQYF.

V gene TRBV5-4 combines with J gene TRBJ2-3, with TRBD2 matching over 7 bases. V gave up 4 bases and J gave up 4 bases; unmatched junction bases: 18. The CDR3 extends over 18 amino acids. Germline CDR1 and CDR2: SGHNT and YYREEE (reference sequence). DNA of the CDR3: TGTGCCAGCAGCCCGGCCGGGACTAAGCCTACGGACGCAGATACGCAGTATTTT. This encodes CASSPAGTKPTDADTQYF.

The chain employs TRBV6-5 and TRBJ2-2, with 7 bases identical to TRBD1. V lost 6 bases, J lost 3 bases, and 7 bases stayed unmatched. The CDR3 covers 15 residues. CDR1 and CDR2 from the germline V gene are MNHEY and SVGAGI. CDR3 DNA sequence: TGTGCCAGCAGAACAGGACAGGCGTACACCGGGGAGCTGTTTTTT. It is translated as CASRTGQAYTGELFF.

The chain is built from TRBV7-9 and TRBJ1-1; D is ambiguous. This CDR3 has 15 amino acids. V lost 5 bases to trimming and J lost 4 bases, with 17 bases between them. Germline assignment: CDR1 SEHNR and CDR2 FQNEAQ (reference sequence). CDR3 coding DNA: TGTGCCAGCAGCCCCCCCCCACCGACAACCACTGAAGCTTTCTTT. The encoded protein is CASSPPPPTTTEAFF. Drawing the rest from reference TRBV7-9 and TRBJ1-1, the complete variable domain is DTGVSQNPRHKITKRGQNVTFRCDPISEHNRLYWYRQTLGQGPEFLTYFQNEAQLEKSRLLSDRFSAERPKGSFSTLEIQRTEQGDSAMYLCASSPPPPTTTEAFFGQGTRLTVV.

The V and J genes are TRBV5-3 and TRBJ1-5; possible D gene TRBD1, 5 bases. TRBV5-3 is sorted into the ORF group, with uncertain function. The CDR3 loop spans 12 amino acids. Trimming removed 0 bases from V and 7 bases from J, with 5 bases in between. The CDR3 coding sequence is TGTGCCAGAAGCTTGGAGGGGCAGCCCCAGCATTTT. It translates to CARSLEGQPQHF.

The V call is TRBV5-1, the J call TRBJ2-1; TRBD1 matches 8 bases. V lost 3 bases, J lost 5 bases, and 7 bases stayed unmatched. This CDR3 has 15 residues. CDR1 is SGHRS and CDR2 is YFSETQ in the germline V gene. The CDR3, as DNA: TGCGCCAGCAGCTCCCGGACAGGGTGGGACAATGAGCAGTTCTTC. It encodes CASSSRTGWDNEQFF.

This chain joins TRBV6-5 and TRBJ1-2; TRBD1 matches at 9 bases. This CDR3 region has 13 residues. CDR1 is MNHEY, CDR2 SVGAGI, per germline. The junction had 4 bases not matched to a gene; V was cut back by 6 bases and J by 5 bases. CDR3 coding DNA: TGTGCCAGCAGCCGGGGGACAGGGTATGGCTACACCTTC. This translates into CASSRGTGYGYTF.

V usage is TRBV4-3 and J usage is TRBJ2-4, with 7 bases matching TRBD1. Germline lookup yields CDR1 LGHNA and CDR2 YSLEER. This CDR3 contains 13 residues. Unmatched junction bases numbered 3, after V lost 1 base and J lost 9 bases. The CDR3 is CASSQATGSIQYF. DNA of the CDR3: TGCGCCAGCAGCCAAGCGACAGGGAGCATTCAGTACTTC.

The chain joins TRBV5-6 to TRBJ2-5, with 11 bases identical to TRBD1. The V and J ends lost 6 bases and 11 bases, in that order; junction bases with no gene match: 12. Germline CDR1 SGHDT, CDR2 YYEEEE. This CDR3 is built from 14 residues. CDR3: CASMAGQGAFEQYF. CDR3 nucleotides: TGTGCCAGCATGGCCGGACAGGGGGCGTTTGAGCAGTACTTC.

The V call is TRBV7-8, the J call TRBJ2-2, with D tentatively TRBD2 (5 bases). CDR3 size: 13 residues. The germline V gene encodes CDR1 SGHVS and CDR2 FQNEAQ. The germline V and J ends were trimmed by 2 bases and 7 bases, with 8 bases remaining between them. CDR3: CASSLSGVGELFF. In DNA form, the CDR3 reads TGTGCCAGCAGCTTATCCGGGGTCGGGGAGCTGTTTTTT.

This clone was seen a few times. Other DNA sequences from this sample encode an identical CDR3 as well. The chain links TRBV5-1 to TRBJ1-2, with 9 positions matching TRBD1. CDR1 SGHRS and CDR2 YFSETQ come from the germline V gene. This CDR3 is 15 amino acids long. The ends lost 4 bases at V and 2 bases at J; junction bases unmatched: 6. DNA of the CDR3: TGCGCCAGCAGCCCGCCGGGACAGGGCAACTATGGCTACACCTTC. Its protein is CASSPPGQGNYGYTF.

The chain links TRBV25-1 to TRBJ1-2, with TRBD1 matching 8 bases. J lost 0 bases, V lost 4 bases, and 13 bases had no gene match. This CDR3 comprises 18 residues. The V gene's germline CDR1 is MGHDK and CDR2 SYGVNS. The CDR3 DNA reads as TGTGCCAGCAGTGGAGGATGGGACAGGATCTTTTCTAACTATGGCTACACCTTC. Translation gives CASSGGWDRIFSNYGYTF.